The clone carrying this TCR beta chain was observed a few times. The data originate from a study of identical twins. TCRdb reprocessed the 5' RACE reads via MiXCR and lists one record per CDR3 protein. In the table there are about 250,000 distinct CDR3 sequences, about an eighth of which are singletons. Germline assignment: CDR1 MNHNS and CDR2 SASEGT. CDR3 length: 15 residues. V trimming: 3 bases; J trimming: 0 bases; junction bases outside the gene matches: 4. The specimen sequenced was memory (CD45RO+) T cells sorted from blood. The clonotype originates from a woman in her late teens or twenties in good health. The chain is built from TRBV6-1 and TRBJ2-7, with 8 positions matching TRBD1. The CDR3 region has the DNA TGTGCCAGCAGTGAGGGACAGGCGCGCTCCTACGAGCAGTACTTC. It encodes CASSEGQARSYEQYF.